Following are 18 T cell receptor beta chains from one sample sequenced in a study of blood T cell repertoires in COVID-19. This table comes from immunoSEQ multiplex PCR, and its TCRdb copy is limited to in-frame clones, with some not included. The sample lists around 250,000 clones; about 86% were seen once. The specimen was peripheral blood. The source of these receptors is a man aged 35 to 55 with active or convalescent COVID-19.

The genes are TRBV7-9 and TRBJ1-1; 7 nucleotides agree with TRBD1. Germline loops: CDR1 SEHNR, CDR2 FQNEAQ (reference sequence). The CDR3 length is 13 residues. With 3 bases clipped from V and 5 bases from J, the junction kept 3 bases outside the gene matches. CDR3 protein: CASSLRGLTEAFF. CDR3 nucleotide sequence: TGTGCCAGCAGCTTGAGGGGGCTAACTGAAGCTTTCTTT.

The chain combines TRBV5-8 with TRBJ1-2; the D is unclear. CDR3 length equals 16 residues. The germline V and J ends were trimmed by 1 base and 6 bases, with 19 bases remaining between them. CDR1 SGHTS and CDR2 YDEGEE come from the germline V gene. The CDR3 reads CASSLSGAGFGDGYTF. The CDR3 nucleotides are TGTGCCAGCAGCTTGAGTGGAGCGGGTTTTGGAGATGGCTACACCTTC.

The CDR3 sequence: CASTQGNGEAFF. For the CDR3, the DNA is TGTGCCAGCACCCAGGGGAACGGTGAAGCTTTCTTT. The V call is TRBV5-5, the J call TRBJ1-1, with D tentatively TRBD1 (6 bases). The ends were cut back, 6 bases at V and 7 bases at J, with 13 bases in the middle. The CDR3 has 12 amino acids. Germline lookup yields CDR1 SGHKS and CDR2 YYEKEE (reference sequence). The entire variable domain, with the rest obtained from reference TRBV5-5 and TRBJ1-1, is as follows: DAGVTQSPTHLIKTRGQQVTLRCSPISGHKSVSWYQQVLGQGPQFIFQYYEKEERGRGNFPDRFSARQFPNYSSELNVNALLLGDSALYLCASTQGNGEAFFGQGTRLTVV.

This chain uses TRBV2 with TRBJ1-4, with D hard to call. The CDR3 loop spans 13 amino acids. Germline V gene lookup returns CDR1 SNHLY and CDR2 FYNNEI. Trimming stripped 7 bases from V and 5 bases from J, with 11 bases between. CDR3 nucleotide sequence: TGTGCCAGCACACCACAGAAGAATGAAAAACTGTTTTTT. Protein: CASTPQKNEKLFF.

This clone appeared a single time. This rearrangement joins TRBV30 to TRBJ2-1; D gene uncertain. Per the germline V gene, CDR1 is GTSNPN and CDR2 is SVGIG (reference sequence). The V end was cut by 0 bases, the J end by 1 base, with 7 bases between. CDR3 size: 14 residues. The CDR3 region has the DNA TGTGCCTGGAGTGTACGGGTGTCCTACAATGAGCAGTTCTTC. It yields the protein CAWSVRVSYNEQFF.

The chain is built from TRBV7-6 and TRBJ2-5; 9 bases align to TRBD1. The germline V gene has CDR1 SGHVS and CDR2 FNYEAQ. This CDR3 has 16 amino acids. V lost 4 bases, J lost 2 bases, and 8 bases stayed unmatched. In DNA form, the CDR3 reads TGTGCCAGCAGCTCGGCGACAGGGGGAGGTCAAGAGACCCAGTACTTC. Protein sequence: CASSSATGGGQETQYF.

The V call is TRBV21-1, the J call TRBJ2-7; no check of the table's D call, TRBD1, against the DNA was made. TRBV21-1 is a pseudogene. This CDR3 comprises 17 residues. CDR3 residues: CASTPKGPLDSAYEQYF. As DNA, the CDR3 is TGTGCCAGCACTCCTAAGGGACCACTGGACAGCGCCTACGAGCAGTACTTC.

J is TRBJ2-1 and V is TRBV6-2 or TRBV6-3; TRBD2 is a possible D gene (5 bases). V lost 4 bases to trimming and J lost 0 bases, with 13 bases between them. Looked up from germline, CDR1 is MNHEY and CDR2 is SVGEGT. This CDR3 spans 16 amino acids. The chain's CDR3 is CASSSQAASSYNEQFF. The CDR3 bases are TGTGCCAGCAGTTCCCAAGCGGCAAGCTCCTACAATGAGCAGTTCTTC.

The rearrangement links TRBV9 to TRBJ2-7; D perhaps matches TRBD2 (7 bases). The CDR3 is 16 amino acids. Germline V CDR1 and CDR2: SGDLS, YYNGEE. V was clipped by 3 bases and J by 2 bases, with 18 bases between them. CDR3 nucleotide sequence: TGTGCCAGCAGCGCCCAGGGTTGGGGGGGGCCCTACGAGCAGTACTTC. Translation gives CASSAQGWGGPYEQYF.

This chain links TRBV29-1 with TRBJ1-2; a weak D match, TRBD1 (6 bases). Looked up from germline, CDR1 is SQVTM and CDR2 is ANQGSEA. The CDR3 consists of 12 residues. Between the trimmed V and J ends, which lost 7 bases and 4 bases, there was a span of 13 bases. The CDR3 region is CSAKMDSYGYTF. The CDR3 DNA reads as TGCAGCGCCAAGATGGACAGCTATGGCTACACCTTC.

V gene TRBV5-1 combines with J gene TRBJ2-7; D might be TRBD1 (6 bases). Germline V gene sequence: CDR1 SGHRS, CDR2 YFSETQ. V was shortened by 4 bases and J by 0 bases, with 17 bases between the two germline ends. CDR3 length: 16 residues. CDR3 amino acids: CASSTTDRHPSYEQYF. CDR3 DNA: TGCGCCAGCAGCACGACTGACAGGCATCCCTCCTACGAGCAGTACTTC.

This clone was detected once. The chain uses TRBV7-9 and TRBJ1-1; TRBD1 matches 8 bases. Trimming took 5 bases from V and 3 from J; bases not matched to a gene: 5. The CDR3 contains 14 residues. In germline, CDR1 is SEHNR, CDR2 FQNEAQ (reference sequence). CDR3 DNA: TGTGCCAGCAGCCAGGGGGCGTCTGACACTGAAGCTTTCTTT. It specifies CASSQGASDTEAFF.

The rearrangement uses TRBV5-1 and TRBJ2-7; 15 positions match TRBD2. This CDR3 comprises 18 residues. V shed 4 bases, J shed 0 bases, and the junction held 8 bases outside the gene matches. The germline gives CDR1 SGHRS, CDR2 YFSETQ. The CDR3 bases are TGCGCCAGCAGCCCCGGACTAGCGGGAGGGTTTGGCTCCTACGAGCAGTACTTC. Translated, it gives CASSPGLAGGFGSYEQYF.

This chain connects TRBV7-2 to TRBJ2-1, with 8 bases lining up with TRBD2. The CDR3 runs to 16 residues. V trimming: 4 bases; J trimming: 2 bases; junction bases outside the gene matches: 7. CDR1 is SGHTA, CDR2 FQGNSA, per germline. CDR3 bases: TGTGCCAGCAGCTCTGGCGGTAGCGGGGCCTACAATGAGCAGTTCTTC. Translated: CASSSGGSGAYNEQFF.

Only a few counts were recorded for this clone. The rearrangement links TRBV6-5 to TRBJ1-2; TRBD1 might be the D (6 bases). CDR1 is MNHEY, CDR2 SVGAGI, per germline. V was shortened by 7 bases and J by 5 bases, with 20 bases between the two germline ends. This CDR3 has 15 amino acids. The CDR3 region has the DNA TGTGCCAGCATCCCGACGGGGGCGGGAGAATATGGCTACACCTTC. This gives the protein CASIPTGAGEYGYTF.

The gene calls are TRBV19 and TRBJ2-1; 8 positions agree with TRBD1. Unmatched junction bases numbered 6, after V lost 2 bases and J lost 0 bases. From germline, CDR1 is LNHDA and CDR2 SQIVND (reference sequence). The CDR3 covers 17 residues. CDR3 sequence: CASSILRDRSSYNEQFF. The CDR3 coding sequence is TGTGCCAGTAGTATACTCCGGGACAGGAGCTCCTACAATGAGCAGTTCTTC.

The chain employs TRBV2 and TRBJ1-2; 7 bases match TRBD1. Unmatched junction bases numbered 6, after V lost 4 bases and J lost 1 base. CDR3 length: 15 residues. Looked up from germline, CDR1 is SNHLY and CDR2 is FYNNEI. The CDR3 loop reads CASSVLSGGNYGYTF. The CDR3 nucleotides are TGTGCCAGCAGTGTTTTGTCAGGGGGTAACTATGGCTACACCTTC.

V gene TRBV6-5 combines with J gene TRBJ1-1; D unresolved. Trimming left V 2 bases short and J 0 bases short, with 10 bases between. The CDR3 totals 15 residues. Germline V gene sequence: CDR1 MNHEY, CDR2 SVGAGI. The CDR3: CASSYRRGVNTEAFF. CDR3 DNA sequence: TGTGCCAGCAGTTACCGTCGAGGAGTGAACACTGAAGCTTTCTTT.